This record looks at one T cell receptor beta chain sequence and its context. Its cognate antigen is unknown. The data originate from a study of T cell responses to AZD1222 COVID-19 vaccine. At the level of the study: The analysis combined second doses at about 4 or about 12 weeks. Study outcomes and limitations: White British people made up most donors, females outnumbered males, and clonal diversity was possibly underestimated. In the spike-specific TCR repertoire, nearly half reportedly target unmutated variant regions. Vaccine-related CD4 TCRs covered spike, predominating at 160-218 and 743-854.

The repertoire was sequenced with immunoSEQ multiplex PCR; TCRdb's copy has only in-frame clones and lacks some. Of around 78,000 clones listed, 87% are singletons. This receptor was obtained from an adult in good health. The sequences come from peripheral blood, collected on day 0 of AZD1222 vaccination.

The CDR3 sequence: CASTQDLLYTGELFF. The CDR3 region has the DNA TGTGCCAGTACCCAGGACCTTCTCTACACCGGGGAGCTGTTTTTT. The chain couples TRBV19 to TRBJ2-2; D ambiguous. CDR3 length: 15 residues. Trimming took off 7 bases at V and 3 bases at J, with 15 bases between the two ends. Germline values: CDR1 LNHDA, CDR2 SQIVND (reference sequence).